What follows are 10 T cell receptor beta chains derived from one specimen sequenced in a study of beta chain features in type 1 diabetes. Sequencing targeted expressed TCRB transcripts, as all isolated RNA had been reverse transcribed. Produced via immunoSEQ multiplex PCR; TCRdb's table is partial and in-frame only. Of around 240,000 clones listed, 9.6% are singletons. Sample: naive CD4+ T cells from blood. The receptors derive from a woman aged 18-30 years in good health.

The chain is built from TRBV29-1 and TRBJ1-1; D possibly corresponds to TRBD1 (6 bases). Between the trimmed V and J ends, which lost 0 bases and 5 bases, there was a span of 16 bases. The CDR3 loop spans 15 amino acids. The germline CDR1 and CDR2 sequences are SQVTM and ANQGSEA. CDR3 loop: CSVEDLGGPVTEAFF. The CDR3 DNA sequence: TGCAGCGTTGAAGATCTCGGGGGGCCCGTTACTGAAGCTTTCTTT. The full variable domain, rest sourced from reference TRBV29-1 and TRBJ1-1, is SAVISQKPSRDICQRGTSLTIQCQVDSQVTMMFWYRQQPGQSLTLIATANQGSEATYESGFVIDKFPISRPNLTFSTLTVSNMSPEDSSIYLCSVEDLGGPVTEAFFGQGTRLTVV.

This clone occurred a few times. The chain combines TRBV5-6 with TRBJ2-7; tentatively, D is TRBD1 (6 bases). Looked up from germline, CDR1 is SGHDT and CDR2 is YYEEEE. The length of the CDR3 is 13 residues. Deletions cut 3 bases from V and 6 bases from J, with 13 bases between. Here the CDR3 reads CASSSPGVGEQYF. CDR3 nucleotide sequence: TGTGCCAGCAGCTCCCCAGGGGTTGGCGAGCAGTACTTC.

The chain uses TRBV19 and TRBJ2-1; D call uncertain. The CDR3 spans 13 residues. Trimming removed 5 bases from V and 12 bases from J, with 17 bases in between. Per the germline V gene, CDR1 is LNHDA and CDR2 is SQIVND (reference sequence). The CDR3 region is CASSQAQLALQFF. The CDR3 coding sequence is TGTGCCAGTAGTCAAGCCCAACTTGCCCTGCAGTTCTTC. The full variable domain, its missing parts supplied by reference TRBV19 and TRBJ2-1, is DGGITQSPKYLFRKEGQNVTLSCEQNLNHDAMYWYRQDPGQGLRLIYYSQIVNDFQKGDIAEGYSVSREKKESFPLTVTSAQKNPTAFYLCASSQAQLALQFFGPGTRLTVL.

The V call is TRBV12-5, the J call TRBJ2-7; TRBD1 agrees at 8 bases. The CDR3 totals 19 residues. The germline CDR1 and CDR2 sequences are LGHNT and FRNRAP. J gave up 0 bases and V 1 base, and 14 bases lay outside the gene matches. The CDR3 loop is CASGLDGSVRDRSSYEQYF. DNA of the CDR3: TGTGCTAGTGGTTTGGACGGTTCCGTGCGGGACAGGAGCTCCTACGAGCAGTACTTC.

A few counts support this clone. The chain employs TRBV18 and TRBJ2-7; 8 bases agree with TRBD1. Germline CDR1 reads KGHSH; CDR2 reads LQKENI. The length of the CDR3 is 18 residues. After removal of 6 bases from V and 9 bases from J, the junction contained 25 bases not matched to a gene. CDR3 sequence (DNA): TGTGCCAGCTCCCTGGTGGGTGATCCGGGACAGGTCTCTATCGGGCAGTACTTC. Translation gives CASSLVGDPGQVSIGQYF.

The chain recombines TRBV12-5 with TRBJ2-1; 7 bases agree with TRBD2. V lost 2 bases and J lost 8; bases outside the gene matches: 6. This CDR3 region has 14 residues. CDR1 LGHNT and CDR2 FRNRAP come from the germline V gene. The CDR3 region is CASGLSQRDHEQFF. The CDR3 coding sequence is TGTGCTAGTGGTTTGTCACAGCGGGACCATGAGCAGTTCTTC.

The genes are TRBV6-5 and TRBJ1-5; D not resolved. V lost 6 bases, J lost 2 bases, and 11 bases lay in between. The germline V gene encodes CDR1 MNHEY and CDR2 SVGAGI. The CDR3 consists of 14 residues. This CDR3 is CASRARARNQPQHF. The CDR3 DNA follows: TGTGCCAGCAGGGCGAGGGCTCGCAATCAGCCCCAGCATTTT.

The rearrangement links TRBV12-5 to TRBJ2-3, with 9 bases aligning to TRBD1. The CDR3 runs 14 residues. In germline, CDR1 is LGHNT, CDR2 FRNRAP. The J segment lost 1 base and the V segment lost 5 bases, leaving 1 base of the junction unmatched. CDR3: CASGGQGRTDTQYF. DNA for the CDR3: TGTGCTAGTGGTGGACAGGGGCGCACAGATACGCAGTATTTT.

The rearrangement uses TRBV5-1 and TRBJ2-1, with D perhaps matching TRBD2 (6 bases). Trimming took off 0 bases at V and 0 bases at J, with 16 bases between the two ends. CDR1 is SGHRS, CDR2 YFSETQ, per germline. The CDR3 has 18 residues. The CDR3 bases are TGCGCCAGCAGCTTGGACCGCTTAGCGGCCCGCTCCTACAATGAGCAGTTCTTC. Translation gives CASSLDRLAARSYNEQFF.

The chain uses TRBV19 and TRBJ2-1; 7 bases are a match to TRBD2. The V gene end was trimmed by 7 bases and the J gene end by 8 bases; junction bases not matched to a gene: 14. Germline CDR1 and CDR2: LNHDA and SQIVND (reference sequence). CDR3 length: 15 residues. The CDR3 bases are TGTGCCAGTACCCTAGTGGGGGGGAATCGCGATGAGCAGTTCTTC. Residues: CASTLVGGNRDEQFF.